These 21 T cell receptor beta chains came from one sample sequenced in a study of shared clonotypes between healthy human individuals. Here immunoSEQ multiplex PCR was the method, and the copy in TCRdb shows in-frame clones only, minus some. The sample has hundreds of thousands of clones, 60% to 80% seen once; the top ten hold roughly 1.8%. Sequencing input: memory CD4+ T cells sorted from blood. Subset defined: CD45RA-negative fraction. Source of these receptors: a woman in her 30s in good health.

This chain joins TRBV5-1 and TRBJ2-7; 8 positions agree with TRBD2. The CDR3 length is 15 residues. The junction had 9 bases not matched to a gene; V was cut back by 7 bases and J by 0 bases. Germline-derived CDR1 and CDR2 are SGHRS and YFSETQ. The CDR3 loop is CASASGGTSSYEQYF. For the CDR3, the DNA is TGCGCCAGCGCGAGCGGGGGCACCAGCTCCTACGAGCAGTACTTC.

The rearrangement links TRBV15 to TRBJ2-7; tentative D call: TRBD1 (6 bases). V shed 5 bases and J shed 4 bases, with 15 bases lying between them. The germline V gene encodes CDR1 LNHNV and CDR2 YYDKDF (reference sequence). The CDR3 runs to 14 residues. This chain's CDR3 is CATSRRAGDYEQYF. The CDR3 DNA sequence: TGTGCCACCAGCCGTAGGGCAGGGGATTACGAGCAGTACTTC. The variable domain in full, completed from reference TRBV15 and TRBJ2-7, reads DAMVIQNPRYQVTQFGKPVTLSCSQTLNHNVMYWYQQKSSQAPKLLFHYYDKDFNNEADTPDNFQSRRPNTSFCFLDIRSPGLGDTAMYLCATSRRAGDYEQYFGPGTRLTVT.

As for this clone: The sample contains more than one DNA sequence encoding this CDR3. This chain links TRBV28 with TRBJ1-3, with D possibly TRBD1 on 5 matching bases. The CDR3 has 15 residues. The ends were cut back, 9 bases at V and 1 base at J, with 16 bases in the middle. Per germline, CDR1 MDHEN and CDR2 SYDVKM. CDR3 sequence (DNA): TGTGCCAGTTCCCCCTGGGGCTCTTCTGGAAACACCATATATTTT. It codes for CASSPWGSSGNTIYF. The variable domain in full, completed from reference TRBV28 and TRBJ1-3, reads DVKVTQSSRYLVKRTGEKVFLECVQDMDHENMFWYRQDPGLGLRLIYFSYDVKMKEKGDIPEGYSVSREKKERFSLILESASTNQTSMYLCASSPWGSSGNTIYFGEGSWLTVV.

The chain is built from TRBV28 and TRBJ1-2; D gene unclear. The CDR3 loop spans 14 amino acids. CDR1 MDHEN and CDR2 SYDVKM come from the germline V gene. Trimming removed 5 bases at V and 1 base at J, with 11 bases between. This CDR3 is CASSPREVNYGYTF. The CDR3 DNA reads TGTGCCAGCAGTCCCCGGGAAGTTAACTATGGCTACACCTTC.

This chain links TRBV5-1 with TRBJ2-2; maybe TRBD1 (6 bases). V was trimmed by 0 bases and J by 7 bases, leaving 10 bases between them. Germline CDR1 is SGHRS and CDR2 is YFSETQ. There are 14 residues in the CDR3. CDR3 sequence: CASSLVEDSGELFF. The DNA of the CDR3 is TGCGCCAGCAGCTTGGTCGAGGACAGCGGGGAGCTGTTTTTT.

Comments on this clone: This is likely an artifact of a read error, given a far larger clone one base away. The chain couples TRBV2 to TRBJ2-1; TRBD1 might be the D (5 bases). CDR3 length: 13 residues. Trimming cost V 8 bases and J 7 bases, with 15 bases left between them. Germline loops: CDR1 SNHLY, CDR2 FYNNEI. CDR3 protein: CASARQFVNEQFF. As DNA, the CDR3 is TGTGCCAGCGCCCGACAGTTCGTGAATGAGCAGTTCTTC.

V gene TRBV6-1 combines with J gene TRBJ1-2; TRBD1 matches 10 bases. From germline, CDR1 is MNHNS and CDR2 SASEGT. The CDR3 runs 14 residues. Trimming removed 3 bases from V and 8 bases from J; junction bases left unmatched: 6. CDR3 loop: CASSEWGDRGGYTF. Here the CDR3 DNA reads TGTGCCAGCAGTGAGTGGGGGGACAGGGGCGGCTACACCTTC.

The chain recombines TRBV5-1 with TRBJ2-5, with D unresolved. V lost 5 bases to trimming and J lost 5 bases, with 13 bases between them. Germline CDR1 SGHRS, CDR2 YFSETQ. The CDR3 extends over 13 amino acids. In DNA, the CDR3 is TGCGCCAGCAGTATTTCGTCTTTGGAGACCCAGTACTTC. Residues: CASSISSLETQYF. Combining the CDR3 with reference TRBV5-1 and TRBJ2-5 gives the whole variable domain KAGVTQTPRYLIKTRGQQVTLSCSPISGHRSVSWYQQTPGQGLQFLFEYFSETQRNKGNFPGRFSGRQFSNSRSEMNVSTLELGDSALYLCASSISSLETQYFGPGTRLLVL.

The chain links TRBV5-1 to TRBJ2-7; 7 bases match TRBD2. CDR3 length equals 16 residues. Looked up from germline, CDR1 is SGHRS and CDR2 is YFSETQ. V gave up 4 bases and J gave up 6 bases; unmatched junction bases: 16. This CDR3 reads CASSPGGEGALSEQYF. CDR3 bases: TGCGCCAGCAGCCCAGGAGGGGAGGGAGCGTTGTCCGAGCAGTACTTC.

This sequence joins TRBV7-4 and TRBJ2-5; D is uncertain. CDR1 is SGHVT and CDR2 is SQSDAQ in the germline V gene. The V end was cut by 5 bases, the J end by 5 bases, with 6 bases between. This CDR3 has 11 residues. The CDR3 sequence is CASSPRETQYF. The CDR3 DNA reads as TGTGCCAGCAGCCCCCGTGAGACCCAGTACTTC.

The chain combines TRBV4-1 with TRBJ2-7, with D possibly matching TRBD1 (7 bases). This CDR3 is 16 amino acids long. CDR1 and CDR2 from the germline V gene are MGHRA and YSYEKL. With 4 bases removed from V and 2 bases from J, the gap between germline ends came to 18 bases. The chain's CDR3 is CASSPRGAGGTYEQYF. The CDR3 DNA is TGCGCCAGCAGCCCCAGAGGGGCAGGGGGGACCTACGAGCAGTACTTC.

The genes are TRBV4-2 and TRBJ2-7; 12 bases line up with TRBD2. The J segment lost 3 bases and the V segment lost 0 bases, leaving 0 bases of the junction unmatched. Germline CDR1 and CDR2: LGHNA and YNFKEQ. The CDR3 has 15 amino acids. CDR3 DNA: TGTGCCAGCAGCCAAGAGGGACTAGCGGGCTACGAGCAGTACTTC. Protein: CASSQEGLAGYEQYF.

This clone occurred once. The chain carries TRBV28 and TRBJ2-1; 15 bases align to TRBD2. This CDR3 spans 14 amino acids. Germline loops: CDR1 MDHEN, CDR2 SYDVKM. The trim removed 6 bases at V and 8 bases at J, leaving 2 bases unmatched. The CDR3 region has the DNA TGTGCCAGCAGATGGACTAGCGGGAGGGATGAGCAGTTCTTC. It encodes CASRWTSGRDEQFF.

This clone was counted many times. The V gene is TRBV6-4, the J gene TRBJ2-3; D tentatively reads TRBD1 or TRBD2 (5 bases each). Germline CDR1 is MRHNA and CDR2 is SNTAGT. Trimming took off 6 bases at V and 4 bases at J, with 14 bases between the two ends. The CDR3 spans 14 residues. DNA of the CDR3: TGTGCCAGCAGCCGGGACCTGATCGCAGATACGCAGTATTTT. Amino acids: CASSRDLIADTQYF.

Here the CDR3 reads CASSIEGGPGEQYF. The DNA of the CDR3 is TGTGCCAGTAGTATTGAGGGAGGGCCCGGCGAGCAGTACTTC. The chain uses TRBV19 and TRBJ2-7; 7 nucleotides align to TRBD2. There are 14 residues in the CDR3. The V gene end was trimmed by 3 bases and the J gene end by 6 bases; junction bases not matched to a gene: 8. Germline V gives CDR1 LNHDA, CDR2 SQIVND (reference sequence).

This clone was seen a single time. The V call is TRBV5-1, the J call TRBJ2-2; possible D gene TRBD2, 6 bases. The germline V gene encodes CDR1 SGHRS and CDR2 YFSETQ. The V gene lost 2 bases and the J gene lost 7 bases, with 15 bases spanning the gap. The CDR3 sequence is 15 residues long. The CDR3 sequence is CASSFGGGSFGELFF. The DNA for the CDR3 is TGCGCCAGCAGCTTCGGGGGAGGAAGTTTCGGGGAGCTGTTTTTT.

J is TRBJ2-3 and V is TRBV19; a possible D gene is TRBD1 (6 bases). Trimming shortened V by 9 bases and J by 2 bases, and 12 bases separated the two germline ends. Germline values: CDR1 LNHDA, CDR2 SQIVND (reference sequence). CDR3 length: 13 amino acids. Here the CDR3 DNA reads TGTGCCAGCCGACAGGTTCCCACAGATACGCAGTATTTT. Protein product: CASRQVPTDTQYF.

The chain recombines TRBV7-2 with TRBJ1-1, with D hard to call. Germline lookup yields CDR1 SGHTA and CDR2 FQGNSA. Deletions cut 5 bases from V and 6 bases from J, with 10 bases between. This CDR3 comprises 12 residues. CDR3 residues: CASSPSSAEAFF. The CDR3 region has the DNA TGTGCCAGCAGCCCGAGCAGTGCTGAAGCTTTCTTT.

This clone showed up just a few times. This chain joins TRBV7-9 and TRBJ1-3; perhaps TRBD1 as D (6 bases). The CDR3 loop spans 15 amino acids. V was trimmed by 3 bases and J by 2 bases, leaving 11 bases between them. Germline lookup yields CDR1 SEHNR and CDR2 FQNEAQ (reference sequence). Here the CDR3 DNA reads TGTGCCAGCAGCTTGAGGACAGCCCCTGGAAACACCATATATTTT. Translation gives CASSLRTAPGNTIYF.

The CDR3 reads CASSEGRATSTDTQYF. The CDR3 region has the DNA TGTGCCAGCAGTGAAGGACGAGCGACTAGCACAGATACGCAGTATTTT. The V gene is TRBV2, the J gene TRBJ2-3; D gene ambiguous. The CDR3 runs to 16 residues. V lost 1 base, J lost 0 bases, and 11 bases lay in between. Germline lookup yields CDR1 SNHLY and CDR2 FYNNEI.

This clone showed up just a few times. This chain links TRBV2 with TRBJ2-7; 9 bases match TRBD1. The J segment lost 3 bases and the V segment lost 7 bases, leaving 7 bases of the junction unmatched. The length of the CDR3 is 14 residues. Germline V gene lookup returns CDR1 SNHLY and CDR2 FYNNEI. CDR3 bases: TGTGCCAGCAAATCCGGGACAGGGATCTACGAGCAGTACTTC. It encodes CASKSGTGIYEQYF.